Below are 8 T cell receptor beta chains sequenced from a single sample in a study of blood T cell repertoires in COVID-19. Using immunoSEQ multiplex PCR, the repertoire was profiled, and TCRdb retains in-frame clones only, with some absent. The sample gives over 400,000 clones, around 85% of which show up once; about 3.2% is in the top ten. Sequencing was performed on peripheral blood. Receptors originate from a human donor in a cohort sampled during active COVID-19.

The rearrangement uses TRBV9 and TRBJ1-1, with D possibly TRBD1 on 5 matching bases. Germline assignment: CDR1 SGDLS and CDR2 YYNGEE. The CDR3 is 14 amino acids. Trimming took 1 base from V and 5 from J, leaving 12 bases between them. The CDR3 DNA reads as TGTGCCAGCAGCGTAAGGGCGGGGGGGACTGAAGCTTTCTTT. Protein sequence: CASSVRAGGTEAFF.

The chain recombines TRBV7-3 with TRBJ2-3, with TRBD1 matching 9 bases. The CDR3 spans 15 residues. J gave up 4 bases and V 4 bases, and 6 bases lay outside the gene matches. The V gene's germline CDR1 is SGHTA and CDR2 FQGTGA. CDR3 protein: CASSSQGADADTQYF. As DNA, the CDR3 is TGTGCCAGCAGCTCACAGGGGGCTGATGCAGATACGCAGTATTTT. The variable domain in full, completed from reference TRBV7-3 and TRBJ2-3, reads GAGVSQTPSNKVTEKGKYVELRCDPISGHTALYWYRQSLGQGPEFLIYFQGTGAADDSGLPNDRFFAVRPEGSVSTLKIQRTERGDSAVYLCASSSQGADADTQYFGPGTRLTVL.

This clone has just one count. The chain combines TRBV28 with TRBJ1-2, with D tentatively TRBD1 (5 bases). The germline gives CDR1 MDHEN, CDR2 SYDVKM. V was shortened by 2 bases and J by 8 bases, with 15 bases between the two germline ends. The CDR3 is 14 residues long. The CDR3 DNA follows: TGTGCCAGCAGTTTAGACAGTCGGTCACGGGGCTACACCTTC. Translated: CASSLDSRSRGYTF.

This sequence joins TRBV27 and TRBJ2-5; D might be TRBD2 (5 bases). V lost 4 bases, J lost 5 bases, and 17 bases lay in between. The CDR3 contains 15 residues. The germline V gene encodes CDR1 MNHEY and CDR2 SMNVEV (reference sequence). The CDR3 loop reads CASSSGLESIETQYF. DNA for the CDR3: TGTGCCAGCAGTTCCGGACTGGAGTCGATCGAGACCCAGTACTTC.

This sequence joins TRBV2 and TRBJ1-2; 7 bases agree with TRBD1. The CDR3 loop spans 13 amino acids. V was pared by 2 bases and J by 8 bases, with 5 bases of the junction left unmatched. Per germline, CDR1 SNHLY and CDR2 FYNNEI. CDR3 residues: CASSEPRGQGYTF. CDR3 DNA: TGTGCCAGCAGTGAACCTAGGGGGCAAGGCTACACCTTC. Full variable domain (outside the CDR3, taken from reference TRBV2 and TRBJ1-2): EPEVTQTPSHQVTQMGQEVILRCVPISNHLYFYWYRQILGQKVEFLVSFYNNEISEKSEIFDDQFSVERPDGSNFTLKIRSTKLEDSAMYFCASSEPRGQGYTFGSGTRLTVV.

The J gene is TRBJ1-6, the V gene TRBV27; 8 bases are shared with TRBD1. This CDR3 is built from 15 residues. CDR1 is MNHEY and CDR2 is SMNVEV in the germline V gene (reference sequence). Unmatched junction bases numbered 7, after V lost 4 bases and J lost 8 bases. CDR3 region: CASSSGQGRHSPLHF. For the CDR3, the DNA is TGTGCCAGCAGTTCTGGACAGGGCAGGCATTCACCCCTCCACTTT.

The rearrangement links TRBV29-1 to TRBJ1-1, with a tentative D call TRBD1 (5 bases). Germline loops: CDR1 SQVTM, CDR2 ANQGSEA. Trimming left V 0 bases short and J 4 bases short, with 12 bases between. There are 14 residues in the CDR3. This CDR3 is CSVEEKGRGTEAFF. The CDR3, as DNA: TGCAGCGTTGAAGAAAAGGGAAGGGGCACTGAAGCTTTCTTT.

The chain uses TRBV2 and TRBJ1-2, with D unresolved. Trimming shortened V by 1 base and J by 6 bases, and 9 bases separated the two germline ends. The CDR3 loop spans 13 amino acids. Germline V gives CDR1 SNHLY, CDR2 FYNNEI. This CDR3 is CASSEGQLHGYTF. For the CDR3, the DNA is TGTGCCAGCAGTGAAGGACAACTCCATGGCTACACCTTC.